A single sample gave rise to the 24 T cell receptor beta chains below, sequenced in a study of blood T cell repertoires in COVID-19. Data came from immunoSEQ multiplex PCR; TCRdb stores just in-frame clones and leaves some out. The profile shows fewer than 350,000 clones, approximately 90% of them singletons. Sequencing input: peripheral blood. These receptors were obtained from a woman in her 30s with COVID-19, enrolled during active disease.

This chain connects TRBV7-9 to TRBJ1-1, with 8 nucleotides matching TRBD1. This CDR3 is 15 amino acids long. V shed 5 bases and J 5 bases; nucleotides not matched to a gene: 10. Looked up from germline, CDR1 is SEHNR and CDR2 is FQNEAQ (reference sequence). CDR3 sequence reads: CASSPPDRGWTEAFF. The CDR3 DNA reads TGTGCCAGCAGCCCGCCCGACAGGGGTTGGACTGAAGCTTTCTTT.

This clone was detected once. The rearrangement joins TRBV6-6 to TRBJ2-7; D is undetermined. With 2 bases removed from V and 7 bases from J, the gap between germline ends came to 6 bases. The CDR3 contains 11 residues. Germline V lookup: CDR1 MNHNY, CDR2 SVGAGI (reference sequence). DNA of the CDR3: TGTGCCAGCAGTTACGCGGCTGAGCAGTACTTC. It is translated as CASSYAAEQYF.

This chain joins TRBV6-6 and TRBJ2-3; TRBD2 matches 9 bases. The CDR3 totals 15 residues. V dropped 2 bases and J dropped 5; count of bases not matched to a gene: 5. Germline assignment: CDR1 MNHNY and CDR2 SVGAGI (reference sequence). The CDR3 loop reads CASSYAGGGLDTQYF. CDR3 nucleotide sequence: TGTGCCAGCAGTTACGCGGGAGGGGGACTAGATACGCAGTATTTT.

This clone was recorded a few times. This chain uses TRBV30 with TRBJ1-3; 10 positions agree with TRBD1. The germline CDR1 and CDR2 sequences are GTSNPN and SVGIG (reference sequence). The CDR3 spans 18 residues. Germline trimming cut 3 bases from V and 0 bases from J; bases unmatched to any gene: 11. The CDR3 region has the DNA TGTGCCTGGAGGGGGGACAGGGGCCCACCATACTCTGGAAACACCATATATTTT. Amino acids: CAWRGDRGPPYSGNTIYF.

CDR3 loop: CASSRGQLSEQFF. In nucleotides, the CDR3 is TGCGCCAGCAGCCGGGGACAGCTCAGTGAGCAGTTCTTC. The chain links TRBV4-3 to TRBJ2-1; 7 positions agree with TRBD1. Germline V gene lookup returns CDR1 LGHNA and CDR2 YSLEER. Trimming removed 4 bases from V and 9 bases from J; junction bases left unmatched: 6. This CDR3 has 13 amino acids.

This clone occurred once. The V and J genes are TRBV27 and TRBJ2-3; maybe TRBD2 (7 bases). The length of the CDR3 is 14 residues. Germline V CDR1 and CDR2: MNHEY, SMNVEV (reference sequence). V lost 6 bases and J 4 bases, leaving 14 bases between the germline ends. CDR3 region: CASRGAGAPDTQYF. CDR3 sequence (DNA): TGTGCCAGCAGGGGGGCGGGAGCCCCAGATACGCAGTATTTT.

The chain employs TRBV4-3 and TRBJ2-1; D might be TRBD2 (5 bases). V was clipped by 1 base and J by 8 bases, with 12 bases between them. The germline V gene has CDR1 LGHNA and CDR2 YSLEER. The CDR3 length is 14 residues. The CDR3 is CASSQGMGSDEQFF. Here the CDR3 DNA reads TGCGCCAGCAGCCAAGGTATGGGGAGCGATGAGCAGTTCTTC.

The J gene is TRBJ2-7, the V gene TRBV19; TRBD1 matches 8 bases. Unmatched junction bases numbered 7, after V lost 10 bases and J lost 2 bases. CDR1 LNHDA and CDR2 SQIVND come from the germline V gene (reference sequence). CDR3 length: 13 residues. The CDR3 loop reads CATRTGRPYEQYF. The CDR3 DNA reads as TGTGCCACTCGGACAGGGAGGCCCTACGAGCAGTACTTC.

This rearrangement joins TRBV20-1 to TRBJ2-1; TRBD2 might be the D (5 bases). Per germline, CDR1 DFQATT and CDR2 SNEGSKA (reference sequence). V was clipped by 4 bases and J by 6 bases, with 13 bases between them. The CDR3 spans 13 residues. The CDR3 DNA reads as TGCAGTGCTATTGATAATCGGGGCAATGAGCAGTTCTTC. Translation gives CSAIDNRGNEQFF.

This clone was counted once. The genes are TRBV19 and TRBJ2-7; TRBD2 agrees at 8 bases. This CDR3 has 16 amino acids. Germline values: CDR1 LNHDA, CDR2 SQIVND (reference sequence). Losses at the gene ends were 6 bases for V and 6 bases for J; bases not matched to a gene: 16. CDR3 DNA: TGTGCCAGTAGCTCAACTAGCGGATTTCTGCGAGGCGAGCAGTACTTC. This codes for CASSSTSGFLRGEQYF.

CDR3 residues: CASSSRDRAVTEAFF. In DNA form, the CDR3 reads TGTGCCAGCAGCTCCCGGGACAGGGCGGTCACTGAAGCTTTCTTT. The chain is built from TRBV5-6 and TRBJ1-1; 9 bases are a match to TRBD1. The CDR3 has 15 amino acids. CDR1 is SGHDT, CDR2 YYEEEE, per germline. The V segment lost 3 bases and the J segment 4 bases; nucleotides outside the gene matches: 7.

The chain is built from TRBV6-5 and TRBJ2-2; D may be TRBD2 (5 bases). V lost 1 base to trimming and J lost 1 base, with 7 bases between them. Germline V gives CDR1 MNHEY, CDR2 SVGAGI. This CDR3 is 15 amino acids long. This CDR3 is CASSYFGVNTGELFF. CDR3 DNA sequence: TGTGCCAGCAGTTACTTCGGGGTGAACACCGGGGAGCTGTTTTTT.

This chain connects TRBV4-2 to TRBJ2-4, with 7 bases that match TRBD2. The CDR3 runs 19 residues. Germline V gene sequence: CDR1 LGHNA, CDR2 YNFKEQ. Losses at the gene ends were 1 base for V and 0 bases for J; bases not matched to a gene: 12. The chain's CDR3 is CASSQGGGLHLLAKNIQYF. The CDR3 bases are TGTGCCAGCAGCCAAGGGGGAGGGCTACACCTTTTAGCCAAAAACATTCAGTACTTC.

This clone showed up just a few times. V is TRBV27 and J is TRBJ1-5, with 12 bases identical to TRBD1. The CDR3 length is 17 residues. The junction had 6 bases not matched to a gene; V was cut back by 0 bases and J by 6 bases. CDR1 and CDR2 (germline): MNHEY, SMNVEV (reference sequence). The DNA for the CDR3 is TGTGCCAGCAGTTTATCGTGGGGACAGGGGGCCGGTCAGCCCCAGCATTTT. Amino acid sequence: CASSLSWGQGAGQPQHF.

The chain combines TRBV6-2 or TRBV6-3 with TRBJ2-2, with TRBD2 matching 7 bases. Germline V gene sequence: CDR1 MNHEY, CDR2 SVGEGT. The junction had 5 bases not matched to a gene; V was cut back by 4 bases and J by 3 bases. This CDR3 has 15 residues. DNA of the CDR3: TGTGCCAGCAGTTCCTTAGCGGGCCACACCGGGGAGCTGTTTTTT. Protein product: CASSSLAGHTGELFF.

V is TRBV30 and J is TRBJ2-7; D not certain. Germline V CDR1 and CDR2: GTSNPN, SVGIG (reference sequence). There are 11 residues in the CDR3. V lost 0 bases to trimming and J lost 5 bases, with 5 bases between them. The CDR3 bases are TGTGCCTGGAGTGTATACAACGAGCAGTACTTC. It translates to CAWSVYNEQYF.

This rearrangement joins TRBV29-1 to TRBJ2-5, with 9 positions matching TRBD1. V lost 4 bases to trimming and J lost 5 bases; unmatched junction nucleotides: 8. CDR1 and CDR2 (germline): SQVTM, ANQGSEA. The length of the CDR3 is 14 residues. The CDR3 region has the DNA TGCAGCGTTGCGTCCGGGACAGGGTGGGAGACCCAGTACTTC. It codes for CSVASGTGWETQYF.

This clone was seen only once. The chain joins TRBV24-1 to TRBJ2-3; 8 bases agree with TRBD2. This CDR3 is 16 amino acids long. V dropped 5 bases and J dropped 0; count of bases not matched to a gene: 6. CDR1 and CDR2 (germline): KGHDR, SFDVKD. The CDR3 loop is CATSAGLADSTDTQYF. CDR3 DNA sequence: TGTGCCACCAGTGCCGGACTAGCAGACAGCACAGATACGCAGTATTTT.

This chain joins TRBV5-1 and TRBJ1-2; D is perhaps TRBD1 (5 bases). V was clipped by 4 bases and J by 4 bases, with 14 bases between them. CDR3 length: 14 amino acids. Germline values: CDR1 SGHRS, CDR2 YFSETQ. The CDR3 sequence: CASSPLSGSYGYTF. The CDR3 bases are TGCGCCAGCAGCCCTCTATCAGGGTCCTATGGCTACACCTTC. The full variable domain, rest sourced from reference TRBV5-1 and TRBJ1-2, is KAGVTQTPRYLIKTRGQQVTLSCSPISGHRSVSWYQQTPGQGLQFLFEYFSETQRNKGNFPGRFSGRQFSNSRSEMNVSTLELGDSALYLCASSPLSGSYGYTFGSGTRLTVV.

The V and J genes are TRBV7-2 and TRBJ1-3; D unresolved. V was clipped by 5 bases and J by 2 bases, with 13 bases between them. Germline V CDR1 and CDR2: SGHTA, FQGNSA. The CDR3 sequence is 15 residues long. CDR3 nucleotide sequence: TGTGCCAGCAGCAACCGTGAGGGCCCTGGAAACACCATATATTTT. Translation: CASSNREGPGNTIYF.

Concerning this clone itself: Other DNA sequences within the sample encode an identical CDR3. V gene TRBV2 combines with J gene TRBJ1-5; D remains ambiguous. Per germline, CDR1 SNHLY and CDR2 FYNNEI. Trimming cost V 3 bases and J 4 bases, with 10 bases left between them. The CDR3 has 14 amino acids. The CDR3 loop is CASSEGRGNQPQHF. Here the CDR3 DNA reads TGTGCCAGCAGTGAGGGGAGAGGGAATCAGCCCCAGCATTTT.

The V and J genes are TRBV2 and TRBJ2-5; TRBD1 matches 9 bases. J gave up 4 bases and V 6 bases, and 9 bases lay outside the gene matches. The CDR3 has 15 amino acids. Germline CDR1 and CDR2: SNHLY and FYNNEI. The CDR3 coding sequence is TGTGCCAGCAGGCCGAAAGGGACAGGGCGAGAGACCCAGTACTTC. Translated: CASRPKGTGRETQYF.

The chain carries TRBV7-9 and TRBJ2-7, with 8 bases lining up with TRBD1. The CDR3 loop spans 16 amino acids. Trimming took 1 base from V and 5 from J; bases not matched to a gene: 10. Per germline, CDR1 SEHNR and CDR2 FQNEAQ (reference sequence). The CDR3, as DNA: TGTGCCAGCAGCTTAGATGGACAGGGTCAACGTAACGAGCAGTACTTC. Its protein is CASSLDGQGQRNEQYF.

The chain recombines TRBV5-1 with TRBJ2-7; 14 nucleotides agree with TRBD2. Germline V CDR1 and CDR2: SGHRS, YFSETQ. With V trimmed by 3 bases and J by 5 bases, 7 bases remained unmatched. The CDR3 length is 16 residues. The CDR3 loop is CASSSRLAGGKNEQYF. CDR3 nucleotides: TGCGCCAGCAGCTCAAGACTAGCGGGAGGGAAGAACGAGCAGTACTTC. Full variable domain (outside the CDR3, taken from reference TRBV5-1 and TRBJ2-7): KAGVTQTPRYLIKTRGQQVTLSCSPISGHRSVSWYQQTPGQGLQFLFEYFSETQRNKGNFPGRFSGRQFSNSRSEMNVSTLELGDSALYLCASSSRLAGGKNEQYFGPGTRLTVT.